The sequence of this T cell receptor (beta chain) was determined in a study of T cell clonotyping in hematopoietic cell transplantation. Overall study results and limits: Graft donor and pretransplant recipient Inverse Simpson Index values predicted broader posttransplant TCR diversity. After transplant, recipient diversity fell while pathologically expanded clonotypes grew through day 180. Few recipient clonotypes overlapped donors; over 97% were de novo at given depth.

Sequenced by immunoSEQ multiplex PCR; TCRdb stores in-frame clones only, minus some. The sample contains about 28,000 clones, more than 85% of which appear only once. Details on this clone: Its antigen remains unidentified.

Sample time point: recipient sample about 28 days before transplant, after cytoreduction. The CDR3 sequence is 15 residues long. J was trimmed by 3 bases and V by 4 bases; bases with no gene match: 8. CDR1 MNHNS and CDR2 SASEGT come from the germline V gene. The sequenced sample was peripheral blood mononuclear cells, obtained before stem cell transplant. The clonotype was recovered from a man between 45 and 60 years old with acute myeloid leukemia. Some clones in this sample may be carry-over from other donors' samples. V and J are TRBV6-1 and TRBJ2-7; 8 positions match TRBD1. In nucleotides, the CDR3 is TGTGCCAGCAGTGGTAGATTGGGACAGGTCTACGAGCAGTACTTC. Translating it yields CASSGRLGQVYEQYF.